These 5 T cell receptor beta chains came from one sample sequenced in a study of T cells expressing NK-cell markers. Reprocessing the 5' RACE reads, TCRdb reports a single entry for every CDR3 protein and omits DNA. This repertoire includes about 550,000 distinct CDR3 sequences. The sequencing input was blood T cells: a sorted CD56 or NKG2C T cell subset, CD4+ or CD8+ T cells, or bulk PBMC T cells (not recorded which). The origin of the receptors is a man between 18 and 35 years old in good health.

This chain uses TRBV11-2 with TRBJ2-2; TCRdb gives TRBD2 as the D gene, but with no DNA this cannot be confirmed. This CDR3 contains 17 residues. Per the germline V gene, CDR1 is SGHAT and CDR2 is FQNNGV. The CDR3 loop is CASSLGGGTANTGELFF.

The chain joins TRBV7-7 to TRBJ2-5; as DNA is missing, the TRBD2 call by TCRdb cannot be tested. The CDR3 loop spans 16 amino acids. CDR1 is SSHAT, CDR2 FNYEAQ, per germline (reference sequence). CDR3 amino acids: CASSLRLAGGQETQYF.

The chain recombines TRBV29-1 with TRBJ2-5; TCRdb returns TRBD1, unconfirmable since there is no DNA. Germline V gene sequence: CDR1 SQVTM, CDR2 ANQGSEA. This CDR3 spans 17 amino acids. The CDR3 protein is CSVQPGTGASYQETQYF.

This rearrangement joins TRBV7-3 to TRBJ2-2; the TRBD1 assignment by TCRdb is unverifiable without DNA. CDR1 is SGHTA, CDR2 FQGTGA, per germline. This CDR3 region has 15 residues. CDR3: CASSPQDRLTGELFF.

This chain uses TRBV7-2 with TRBJ2-7; TCRdb selects TRBD2, and the lack of DNA leaves this call unchecked. Germline V gene sequence: CDR1 SGHTA, CDR2 FQGNSA. The CDR3 length is 12 residues. CDR3 in amino acids: CASSLVSGAAIF.